This T cell receptor beta chain came from a study of T cells after yellow fever vaccination. Study results and caveats: Across the CD4 and CD8 compartments, a small share of clonotypes was present in both.

Of note for this clonotype: Its target is unknown.

The TCR cDNA carried a universal primer site and UMIs from 5'RACE template switching. One entry per CDR3 protein results from TCRdb running MiXCR on the 5' RACE reads. This sample has 60,000 to 85,000 distinct CDR3 sequences, with just over 6.5% found just once. This CDR3 has 13 residues. Germline V gene sequence: CDR1 GTSNPN, CDR2 SVGIG (reference sequence). V shed 5 bases and J shed 5 bases, with 16 bases lying between them. The gene calls are TRBV30 and TRBJ2-7, with unresolved D. Material: CD8+ T cells sorted from PBMCs, obtained around 45 days after the first yellow fever vaccination. The receptor's source is a man aged 18 to 29 who received the YFV17D yellow fever vaccine. CDR3 region: CAWGITFGHEQYF. The CDR3 bases are TGTGCCTGGGGGATCACGTTTGGCCACGAGCAGTACTTC.